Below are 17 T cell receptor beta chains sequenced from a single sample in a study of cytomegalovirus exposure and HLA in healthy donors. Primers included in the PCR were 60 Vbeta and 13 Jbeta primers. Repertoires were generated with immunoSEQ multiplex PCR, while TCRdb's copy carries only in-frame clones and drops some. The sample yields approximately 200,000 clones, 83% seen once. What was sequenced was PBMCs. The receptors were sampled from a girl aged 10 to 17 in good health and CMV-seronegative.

Written as DNA, the CDR3 is TGTGCCAGCAGTGACAGGGGGCAGACCTACGAGCAGTACTTC. Amino acid sequence: CASSDRGQTYEQYF. This chain links TRBV6-1 with TRBJ2-7; 8 nucleotides agree with TRBD1. CDR1 and CDR2 (germline): MNHNS, SASEGT. After removal of 3 bases from V and 2 bases from J, the junction contained 3 bases not matched to a gene. The CDR3 is 14 amino acids.

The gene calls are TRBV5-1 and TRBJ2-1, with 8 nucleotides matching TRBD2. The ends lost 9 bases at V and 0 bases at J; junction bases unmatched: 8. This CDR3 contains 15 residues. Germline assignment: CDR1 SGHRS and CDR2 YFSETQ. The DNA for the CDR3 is TGCGCCACCACAACGGGGGGGCTCTCCTACAATGAGCAGTTCTTC. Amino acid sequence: CATTTGGLSYNEQFF.

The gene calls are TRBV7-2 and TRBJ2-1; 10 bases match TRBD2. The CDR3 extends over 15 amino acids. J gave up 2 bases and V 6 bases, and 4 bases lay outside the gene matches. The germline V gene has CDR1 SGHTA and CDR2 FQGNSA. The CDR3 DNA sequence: TGTGCCAGCAGTAGCGGGGGGACCACCTACAATGAGCAGTTCTTC. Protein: CASSSGGTTYNEQFF. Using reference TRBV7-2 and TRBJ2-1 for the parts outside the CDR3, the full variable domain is GAGVSQSPSNKVTEKGKDVELRCDPISGHTALYWYRQSLGQGLEFLIYFQGNSAPDKSGLPSDRFSAERTGGSVSTLTIQRTQQEDSAVYLCASSSGGTTYNEQFFGPGTRLTVL.

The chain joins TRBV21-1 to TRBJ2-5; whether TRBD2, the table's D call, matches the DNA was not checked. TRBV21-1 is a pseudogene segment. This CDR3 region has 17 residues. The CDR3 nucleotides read TGTGCCAGCAGGGAAGGGTCACCGTGGGAGGAACAAGAGACCCAGTACTTC. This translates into CASREGSPWEEQETQYF.

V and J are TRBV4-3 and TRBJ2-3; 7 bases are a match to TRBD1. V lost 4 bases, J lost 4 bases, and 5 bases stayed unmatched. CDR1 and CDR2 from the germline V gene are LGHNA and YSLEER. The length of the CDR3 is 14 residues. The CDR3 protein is CASSRETGPDTQYF. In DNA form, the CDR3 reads TGCGCCAGCAGCCGAGAGACAGGGCCAGATACGCAGTATTTT.

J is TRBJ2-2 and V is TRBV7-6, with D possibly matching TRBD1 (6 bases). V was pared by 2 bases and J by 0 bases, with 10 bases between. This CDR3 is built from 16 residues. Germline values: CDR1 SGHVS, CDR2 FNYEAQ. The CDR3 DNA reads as TGTGCCAGCAGCTTACAGGGGCCACCGAACACCGGGGAGCTGTTTTTT. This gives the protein CASSLQGPPNTGELFF.

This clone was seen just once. In DNA, the CDR3 is TGTGCCAGCACCCACTCCGGTTATGGCTACACCTTC. Translating gives CASTHSGYGYTF. J is TRBJ1-2 and V is TRBV6-1, with D unclear. CDR1 is MNHNS and CDR2 is SASEGT in the germline V gene. V lost 7 bases and J lost 5, with 11 bases in between. The CDR3 runs to 12 residues.

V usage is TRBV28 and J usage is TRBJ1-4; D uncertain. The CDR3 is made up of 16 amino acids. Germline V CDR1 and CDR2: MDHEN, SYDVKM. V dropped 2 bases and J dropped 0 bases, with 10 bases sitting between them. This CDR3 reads CASSLTGGATNEKLFF. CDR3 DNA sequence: TGTGCCAGCAGTTTAACTGGAGGCGCAACTAATGAAAAACTGTTTTTT.

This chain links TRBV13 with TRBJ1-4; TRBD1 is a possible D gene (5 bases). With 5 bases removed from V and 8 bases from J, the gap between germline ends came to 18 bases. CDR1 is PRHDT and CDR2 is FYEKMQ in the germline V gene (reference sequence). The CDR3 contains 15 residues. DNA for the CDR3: TGTGCCAGCAGCCCGAGTAGGGGCAACGGCGAAAAACTGTTTTTT. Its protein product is CASSPSRGNGEKLFF.

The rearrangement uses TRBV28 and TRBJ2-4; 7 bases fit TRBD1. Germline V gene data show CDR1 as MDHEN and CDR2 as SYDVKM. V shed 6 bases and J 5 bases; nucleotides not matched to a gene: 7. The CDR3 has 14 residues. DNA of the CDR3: TGTGCCAGCAGGTTAACGGGACAGCAAAACATTCAGTACTTC. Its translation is CASRLTGQQNIQYF.

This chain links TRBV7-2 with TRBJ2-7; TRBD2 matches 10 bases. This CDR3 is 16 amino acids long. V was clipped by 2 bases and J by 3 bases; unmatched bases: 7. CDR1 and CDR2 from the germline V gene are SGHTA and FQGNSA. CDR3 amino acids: CASSLRSSGSLYEQYF. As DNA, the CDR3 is TGTGCCAGCAGCTTAAGGTCTAGCGGGAGTCTCTACGAGCAGTACTTC.

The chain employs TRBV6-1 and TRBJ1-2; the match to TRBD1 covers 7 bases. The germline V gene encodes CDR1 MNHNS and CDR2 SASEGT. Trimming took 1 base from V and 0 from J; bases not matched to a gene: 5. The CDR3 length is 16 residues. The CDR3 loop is CASSEVRDRPNYGYTF. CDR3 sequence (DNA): TGTGCCAGCAGTGAAGTACGGGACAGACCTAACTATGGCTACACCTTC.

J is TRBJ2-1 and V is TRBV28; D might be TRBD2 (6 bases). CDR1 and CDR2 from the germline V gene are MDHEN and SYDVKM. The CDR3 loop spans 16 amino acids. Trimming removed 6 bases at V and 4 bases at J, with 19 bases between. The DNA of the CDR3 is TGTGCCAGCAGCCGACCCGGAGGAGGGGATTACAATGAGCAGTTCTTC. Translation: CASSRPGGGDYNEQFF.

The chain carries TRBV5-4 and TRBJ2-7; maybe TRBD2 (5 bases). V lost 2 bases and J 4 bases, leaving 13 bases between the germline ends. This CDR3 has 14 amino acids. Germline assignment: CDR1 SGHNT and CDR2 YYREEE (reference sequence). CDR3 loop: CASSFSVGEYEQYF. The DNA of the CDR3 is TGTGCCAGCAGCTTTAGTGTGGGAGAATACGAGCAGTACTTC.

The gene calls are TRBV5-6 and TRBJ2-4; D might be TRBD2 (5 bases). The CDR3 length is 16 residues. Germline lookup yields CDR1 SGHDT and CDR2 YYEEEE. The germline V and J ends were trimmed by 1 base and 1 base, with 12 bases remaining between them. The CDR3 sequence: CASSLSGEPAKNIQYF. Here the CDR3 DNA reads TGTGCCAGCAGCTTGTCCGGGGAGCCGGCCAAAAACATTCAGTACTTC.

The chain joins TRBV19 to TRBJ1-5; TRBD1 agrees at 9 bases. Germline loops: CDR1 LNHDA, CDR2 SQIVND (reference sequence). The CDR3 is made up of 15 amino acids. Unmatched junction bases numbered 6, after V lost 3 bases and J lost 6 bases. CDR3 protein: CASSMKTGGSQPQHF. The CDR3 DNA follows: TGTGCCAGTAGTATGAAGACAGGGGGTAGTCAGCCCCAGCATTTT.

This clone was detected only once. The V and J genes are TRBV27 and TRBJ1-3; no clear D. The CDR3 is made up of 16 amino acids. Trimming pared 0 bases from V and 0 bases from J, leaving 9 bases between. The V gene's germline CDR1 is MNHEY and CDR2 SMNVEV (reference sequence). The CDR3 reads CASSLSRGSSGNTIYF. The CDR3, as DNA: TGTGCCAGCAGTTTATCGAGAGGAAGCTCTGGAAACACCATATATTTT.